Here is one T cell receptor (beta chain) with its context. This specimen comes from a study of blood T cells in healthy people across ages. Alongside a J-beta primer mix, a sample-barcoded 5' primer served in a second PCR lasting roughly 7 to 11 cycles. TCRdb reprocessed the 5' RACE reads via MiXCR and lists one record per CDR3 protein. The sample carries fewer than 2,000,000 distinct CDR3 sequences, 35% to 50% recorded once. CDR1 and CDR2 from the germline V gene are MGHRA and YSYEKL. The length of the CDR3 is 14 residues. Trimming stripped 5 bases from V and 3 bases from J, with 14 bases between. The sample was blood. The receptor's source is a human donor in good health. The genes are TRBV4-1 and TRBJ2-7; possible D gene TRBD2, 5 bases. The CDR3 is CASSSLGAVYEQYF. CDR3 nucleotide sequence: TGCGCCAGCAGCTCCCTGGGAGCTGTCTACGAGCAGTACTTC.